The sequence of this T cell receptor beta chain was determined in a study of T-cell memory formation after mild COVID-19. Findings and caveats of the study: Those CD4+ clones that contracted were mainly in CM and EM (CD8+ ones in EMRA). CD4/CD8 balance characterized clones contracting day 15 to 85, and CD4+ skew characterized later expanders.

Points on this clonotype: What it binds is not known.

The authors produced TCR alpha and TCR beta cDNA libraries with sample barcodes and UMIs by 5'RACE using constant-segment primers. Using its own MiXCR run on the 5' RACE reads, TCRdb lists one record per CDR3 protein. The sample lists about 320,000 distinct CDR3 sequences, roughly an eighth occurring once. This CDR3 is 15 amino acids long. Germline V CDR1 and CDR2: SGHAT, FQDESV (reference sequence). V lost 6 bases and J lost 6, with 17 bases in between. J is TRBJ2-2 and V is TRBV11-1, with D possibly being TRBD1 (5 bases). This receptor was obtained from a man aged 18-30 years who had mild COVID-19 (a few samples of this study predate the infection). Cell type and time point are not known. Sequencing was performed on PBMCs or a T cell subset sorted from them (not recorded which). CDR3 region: CASRRAGLYAGELFF. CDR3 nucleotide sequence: TGTGCCAGCAGGCGCGCAGGGTTGTACGCCGGGGAGCTGTTTTTT.